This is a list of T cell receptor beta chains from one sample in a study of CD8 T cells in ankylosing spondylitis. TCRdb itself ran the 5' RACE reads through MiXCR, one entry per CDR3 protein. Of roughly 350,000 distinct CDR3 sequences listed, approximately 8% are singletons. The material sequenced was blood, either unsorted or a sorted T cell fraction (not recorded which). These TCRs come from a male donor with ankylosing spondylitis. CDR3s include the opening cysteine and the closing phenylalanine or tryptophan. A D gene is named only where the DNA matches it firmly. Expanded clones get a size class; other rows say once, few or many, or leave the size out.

CDR3: CASSLALGTDYNEQFF
DNA: TGTGCCAGCAGCTTAGCGCTCGGGACAGACTACAATGAGCAGTTCTTC
size: many
V: TRBV7-9
D: TRBD1
J: TRBJ2-1

CDR3: CASMPVKGHNEQFF
DNA: TGCGCCAGCATGCCGGTGAAGGGACACAATGAGCAGTTCTTC
size: NA
V: TRBV5-1
D: NA
J: TRBJ2-1

CDR3: CASSIRGQGITYEQYF
DNA: TGTGCCAGTAGTATCAGAGGGCAGGGGATTACCTACGAGCAGTACTTC
size: many
V: TRBV19
D: NA
J: TRBJ2-7

CDR3: CSVRDQLMNEQFF
DNA: TGCAGCGTCCGGGACCAATTGATGAATGAGCAGTTCTTC
size: NA
V: TRBV29-1
D: NA
J: TRBJ2-1

CDR3: CASDAGTQAGELFF
DNA: TGTGCCAGCGATGCGGGAACGCAGGCCGGGGAGCTGTTTTTT
size: NA
V: TRBV11-2
D: NA
J: TRBJ2-2

CDR3: CASSHPGELFF
DNA: TGTGCCAGCAGCCACCCCGGGGAGCTGTTTTTT
size: few
V: TRBV12-3/TRBV12-4
D: NA
J: TRBJ2-2

CDR3: CASSLIRGRETGNTIYF
DNA: TGTGCCAGCAGTTTGATTAGAGGCAGGGAGACTGGAAACACCATATATTTT
size: NA
V: TRBV28
D: NA
J: TRBJ1-3

CDR3: CASSLATGGANEQYF
DNA: TGTGCCAGCAGCTTAGCGACAGGGGGCGCGAACGAGCAGTACTTC
size: NA
V: TRBV7-2
D: TRBD1
J: TRBJ2-7

CDR3: CASSQDTGLRYEQYF
DNA: TGTGCCAGCAGCCAAGATACCGGGTTGAGGTACGAGCAGTACTTC
size: few
V: TRBV3-1
D: NA
J: TRBJ2-7

CDR3: CASRYWPNTGELFF
DNA: TGTGCCAGTCGGTATTGGCCCAACACCGGGGAGCTGTTTTTT
size: many
V: TRBV27
D: NA
J: TRBJ2-2

CDR3: CASSPSRDEQFF
DNA: TGTGCCAGCTCACCAAGTAGGGATGAGCAGTTCTTC
size: few
V: TRBV18
D: NA
J: TRBJ2-1

CDR3: CASNPDGLAGVQETQYF
DNA: TGTGCCAGCAACCCCGATGGACTAGCGGGAGTCCAAGAGACCCAGTACTTC
size: few
V: TRBV6-2/TRBV6-3
D: TRBD2
J: TRBJ2-5

CDR3: CASGPGGRSSYNEQFF
DNA: TGTGCCAGCGGGCCTGGGGGGAGGAGCTCCTACAATGAGCAGTTCTTC
size: many
V: TRBV12-3/TRBV12-4
D: NA
J: TRBJ2-1

CDR3: CSVIRDRGDEKLFF
DNA: TGCAGCGTTATCCGGGACAGGGGGGATGAAAAACTGTTTTTT
size: NA
V: TRBV29-1
D: TRBD1
J: TRBJ1-4

CDR3: CASSLTYYSYEQYF
DNA: TGTGCCAGCAGCTTAACGTACTACTCCTACGAGCAGTACTTC
size: many
V: TRBV7-2
D: NA
J: TRBJ2-7

CDR3: CATSRAWDSKETQYF
DNA: TGTGCCACCAGCAGAGCCTGGGATTCGAAAGAGACCCAGTACTTC
size: few
V: TRBV15
D: NA
J: TRBJ2-5

CDR3: CSAREFQGDVFQETQYF
DNA: TGCAGTGCTAGAGAATTTCAAGGGGATGTCTTCCAAGAGACCCAGTACTTC
size: few
V: TRBV20-1
D: NA
J: TRBJ2-5

CDR3: CSAESGNQPQHF
DNA: TGCAGTGCGGAGTCAGGGAATCAGCCCCAGCATTTT
size: few
V: TRBV20-1
D: NA
J: TRBJ1-5

CDR3: CSVVIGQAYEEAFF
DNA: TGCAGCGTTGTGATCGGACAGGCGTATGAAGAAGCTTTCTTT
size: few
V: TRBV29-1
D: TRBD1
J: TRBJ1-1

CDR3: CASSPSTGDYEQYF
DNA: TGCGCCAGCAGCCCCTCGACAGGGGATTACGAGCAGTACTTC
size: many
V: TRBV5-1
D: TRBD1
J: TRBJ2-7

CDR3: CSAGGSRTDTQYF
DNA: TGCAGTGCTGGCGGGAGTAGGACAGATACGCAGTATTTT
size: few
V: TRBV20-1
D: TRBD2
J: TRBJ2-3

CDR3: CASSFGGDLSYNEQFF
DNA: TGCGCCAGCAGCTTTGGCGGAGACCTCTCCTACAATGAGCAGTTCTTC
size: few
V: TRBV5-1
D: NA
J: TRBJ2-1

CDR3: CASSQVTRDYEQYF
DNA: TGCGCCAGCAGCCAAGTCACCAGGGACTACGAGCAGTACTTC
size: many
V: TRBV4-1
D: NA
J: TRBJ2-7

CDR3: CSARPLLEAFF
DNA: TGCAGTGCTAGACCGCTCCTTGAAGCTTTCTTT
size: NA
V: TRBV20-1
D: NA
J: TRBJ1-1

CDR3: CSARRPTSGIYNEQFF
DNA: TGCAGTGCCAGGCGCCCGACTAGCGGAATTTACAATGAGCAGTTCTTC
size: many
V: TRBV20-1
D: TRBD2
J: TRBJ2-1

CDR3: CASSFLQGFDTGELFF
DNA: TGCGCCAGCAGCTTTCTACAGGGCTTCGACACCGGGGAGCTGTTTTTT
size: few
V: TRBV5-1
D: NA
J: TRBJ2-2

CDR3: CASSSRTGSTEAFF
DNA: TGTGCCAGCAGCTCACGGACAGGGAGCACTGAAGCTTTCTTT
size: NA
V: TRBV11-3
D: TRBD1
J: TRBJ1-1

CDR3: CASSPGQGGLSNQPQHF
DNA: TGTGCCAGCAGTCCGGGACAGGGAGGGTTGAGCAATCAGCCCCAGCATTTT
size: NA
V: TRBV12-3/TRBV12-4
D: TRBD1
J: TRBJ1-5

CDR3: CASTELSVSTDTQYF
DNA: TGTGCCAGCACCGAGCTTAGTGTTAGCACAGATACGCAGTATTTT
size: NA
V: TRBV7-2
D: NA
J: TRBJ2-3

CDR3: CASSLVSGLAGSPYEQYF
DNA: TGCGCCAGCAGCTTGGTATCGGGACTAGCGGGCAGCCCTTACGAGCAGTACTTC
size: few
V: TRBV5-1
D: TRBD2
J: TRBJ2-7

CDR3: CASAGGTGLNTGELFF
DNA: TGTGCCAGCGCCGGGGGGACAGGACTGAACACCGGGGAGCTGTTTTTT
size: few
V: TRBV7-9
D: NA
J: TRBJ2-2

CDR3: CASRRDRGRDEQFF
DNA: TGTGCCAGCAGACGGGACAGGGGGCGGGATGAGCAGTTCTTC
size: few
V: TRBV27
D: TRBD1
J: TRBJ2-1

CDR3: CASSQDGASGMGKNIQYF
DNA: TGCGCCAGCAGCCAAGATGGGGCTAGCGGGATGGGCAAAAACATTCAGTACTTC
size: NA
V: TRBV4-1
D: TRBD2
J: TRBJ2-4